This T cell receptor beta chain was identified in a study of human T cells and chemical hapten exposure (dated by TCRdb to about 2021). About the study as a whole: For sensitization, 2% DPC in acetone was applied to a roughly 2 cm by roughly 2 cm area of upper inner arm skin. Most of the patients in the cohort were female, and the cohort covered alopecia areata with under or over 50% scalp involvement, alopecia totalis and alopecia universalis. Blood was sampled from patients pre-sensitization (week 0) and at 2, 6 and about 24 weeks after DPC sensitization. In alopecia patients, the study followed how the peripheral blood TCR repertoire changed in vivo over primary and secondary sensitization to diphenylcyclopropenone (DPC), a hapten. Patients additionally received weekly therapeutic DPC doses to the scalp throughout the approximately 24-week study period. Libraries were combined into a pool for sequencing, and differences in TCR yield between samples came mainly from small differences in library volumes within the pool. Blood for TCR sequencing was provided by twenty-nine alopecia patients at one to four time points (pre-sensitization, 2, 6 and 24 weeks). Patch testing was done on the upper back using Finn chambers containing 0.01% DPC, and results were scored after 6 days according to International Contact Dermatitis Research Group standards.

What the work shows at the level of the full study, not this receptor alone: Patch test score was positively correlated with the number of PT1 expanded TCRs, with significance at thresholds 8, 16 and 32 but not at 4. Repeated subsampling changed both the strength of the expansion versus patch-test correlation and the threshold at which the correlation became significant. Compared with pre-sensitization or healthy control sets, expanded TCRs formed significantly more large CDR3 similarity clusters, which is consistent with antigen-driven responses. DPC sensitization did not change how many TCRs were above 1 in 1000 frequency, and no evidence was found of alterations in global repertoire structure. Alopecia, a presumed autoimmune disease, was present in all patients, so the immune response of the patients might differ from that of healthy individuals.

The V and J ends are trimmed by 9 bases and 4 bases, leaving 12 bases between them. Sequences LNHDA (CDR1) and SQIVND (CDR2) are obtained from the germline V gene (reference sequence). Reading from cysteine to phenylalanine, the CDR3 counts 12 amino acids. Here the CDR3 DNA is all that survives: 36 bases in frame from base 1. The meaning of the sample's time point label: patch test 2, 6 weeks after DPC sensitization. The treatment or condition label of this sample denotes: therapeutic diphenylcyclopropenone sensitization with weekly scalp DPC. At every patch-test visit, the blood draw took place before the patch test was put on. Eligible patients were aged 18 to 70, diagnosed with alopecia, deemed suitable for DPC therapy, and excluded if pregnant. Total RNA was isolated from unfractionated whole blood collected in Tempus Blood RNA tubes. In regard to this clonotype: Which antigen it targets is not known. A much larger clone lies one base from this, so it may be a read error.

The method was RACE. The run used a NextSeq 500. Library preparation attached unique molecular identifiers to individual cDNA molecules for quantitative, reproducible TCR counting. From each blood RNA sample, both TCR alpha and TCR beta chains were sequenced. In the source study's methods: The median number of TCRs per sample was over 95,000, ranging from roughly 20,000 to 700,000. The Decombinator software suite was used to annotate V, J and CDR3 in the TCR reads. For PS versus PT1 abundance plots, all samples were subsampled to the same number of TCRs (28,000). Expanded TCRs were defined as absent before sensitization and observed at least eight times at the 2-week time point. TCRdb reran the public reads through fastp at Q25 and MiXCR, keeping productive beta chains. Each entry is one CDR3 protein sequence, shown with its most common DNA and genes. The V and J calls follow TCRdb's processing rather than the paper's. This sample comprises about 94,000 distinct CDR3 sequences, 9.3% of them detected only once. The ten largest make up approximately 1.9% of the sample.

The sequence came from a woman aged 40 to 55 with alopecia areata. Some clones in this sample may be carry-over from other donors' samples. This specimen was whole blood, taken in connection with sensitization to the hapten diphenylcyclopropenone (DPC). This chain is built from TRBV19 and TRBJ1-2; 5 matching bases give a weak D call of TRBD1. The nucleotide sequence is given as TGTGCCAGCGGGGGGAGCAGCTATGGCTACACCTTC. Translated, it reads CASGGSSYGYTF.